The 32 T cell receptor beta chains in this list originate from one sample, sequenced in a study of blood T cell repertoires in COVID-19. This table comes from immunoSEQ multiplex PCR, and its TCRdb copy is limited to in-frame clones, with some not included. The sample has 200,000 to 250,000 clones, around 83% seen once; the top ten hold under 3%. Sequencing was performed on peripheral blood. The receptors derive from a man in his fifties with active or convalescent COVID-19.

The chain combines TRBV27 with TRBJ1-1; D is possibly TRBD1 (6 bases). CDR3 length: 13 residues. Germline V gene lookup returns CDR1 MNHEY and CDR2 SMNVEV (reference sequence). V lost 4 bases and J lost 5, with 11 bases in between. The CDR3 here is CASSSTGRTEAFF. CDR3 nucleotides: TGTGCCAGCAGTTCCACAGGGCGGACTGAAGCTTTCTTT.

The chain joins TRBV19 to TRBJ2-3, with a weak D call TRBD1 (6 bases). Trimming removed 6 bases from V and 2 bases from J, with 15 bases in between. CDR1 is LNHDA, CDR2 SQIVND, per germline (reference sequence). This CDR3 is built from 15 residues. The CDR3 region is CASRGTPRYTDTQYF. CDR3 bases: TGTGCCAGTAGGGGGACACCCAGATACACAGATACGCAGTATTTT.

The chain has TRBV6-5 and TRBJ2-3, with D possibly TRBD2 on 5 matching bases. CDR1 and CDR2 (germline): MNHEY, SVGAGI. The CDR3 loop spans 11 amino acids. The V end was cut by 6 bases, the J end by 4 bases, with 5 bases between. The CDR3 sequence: CASREADTQYF. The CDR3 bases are TGTGCCAGCAGGGAGGCAGATACGCAGTATTTT.

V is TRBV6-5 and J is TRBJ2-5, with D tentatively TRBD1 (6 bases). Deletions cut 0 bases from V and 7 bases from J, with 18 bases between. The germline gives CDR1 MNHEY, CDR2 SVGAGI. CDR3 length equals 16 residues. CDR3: CASSYSPDSRLATQYF. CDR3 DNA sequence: TGTGCCAGCAGTTACTCCCCGGACAGCCGCTTGGCGACCCAGTACTTC.

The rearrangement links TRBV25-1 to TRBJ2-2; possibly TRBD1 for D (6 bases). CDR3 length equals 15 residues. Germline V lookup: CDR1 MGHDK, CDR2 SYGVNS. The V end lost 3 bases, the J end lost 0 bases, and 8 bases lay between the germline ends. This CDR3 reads CASSDRTANTGELFF. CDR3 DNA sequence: TGTGCCAGCAGTGATAGGACAGCGAACACCGGGGAGCTGTTTTTT.

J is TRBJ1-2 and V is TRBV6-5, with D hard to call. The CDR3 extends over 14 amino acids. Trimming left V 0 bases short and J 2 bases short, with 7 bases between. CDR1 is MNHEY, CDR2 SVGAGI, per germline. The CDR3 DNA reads TGTGCCAGCAGTTACTCTTCATCCAACTATGGCTACACCTTC. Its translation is CASSYSSSNYGYTF.

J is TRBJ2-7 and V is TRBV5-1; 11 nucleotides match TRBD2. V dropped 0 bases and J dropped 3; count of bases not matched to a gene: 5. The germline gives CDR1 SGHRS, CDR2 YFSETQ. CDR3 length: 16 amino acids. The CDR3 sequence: CASSLGRLAGIYEQYF. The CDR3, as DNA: TGCGCCAGCAGCTTGGGGCGACTAGCGGGGATCTACGAGCAGTACTTC.

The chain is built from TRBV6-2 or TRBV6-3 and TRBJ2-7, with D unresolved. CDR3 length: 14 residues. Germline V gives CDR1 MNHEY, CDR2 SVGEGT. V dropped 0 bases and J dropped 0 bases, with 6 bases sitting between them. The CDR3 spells CASSYSRSSYEQYF. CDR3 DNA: TGTGCCAGCAGTTACTCCCGGAGCTCCTACGAGCAGTACTTC.

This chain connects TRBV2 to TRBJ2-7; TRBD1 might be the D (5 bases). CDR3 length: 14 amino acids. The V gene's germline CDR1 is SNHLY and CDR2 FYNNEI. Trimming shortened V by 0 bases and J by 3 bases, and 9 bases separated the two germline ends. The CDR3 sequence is CASSEALTDYEQYF. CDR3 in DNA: TGTGCCAGCAGTGAAGCGCTGACAGACTACGAGCAGTACTTC. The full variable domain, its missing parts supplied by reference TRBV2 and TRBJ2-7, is EPEVTQTPSHQVTQMGQEVILRCVPISNHLYFYWYRQILGQKVEFLVSFYNNEISEKSEIFDDQFSVERPDGSNFTLKIRSTKLEDSAMYFCASSEALTDYEQYFGPGTRLTVT.

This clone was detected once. The CDR3 coding sequence is TGTGCCAGCAGCCCGGACAGGGGGCTCTACAATGAGCAGTTCTTC. Translated, it gives CASSPDRGLYNEQFF. The rearrangement joins TRBV9 to TRBJ2-1; 11 bases fit TRBD1. Germline loops: CDR1 SGDLS, CDR2 YYNGEE. This CDR3 is 15 amino acids long. With 4 bases clipped from V and 3 bases from J, the junction kept 3 bases outside the gene matches.

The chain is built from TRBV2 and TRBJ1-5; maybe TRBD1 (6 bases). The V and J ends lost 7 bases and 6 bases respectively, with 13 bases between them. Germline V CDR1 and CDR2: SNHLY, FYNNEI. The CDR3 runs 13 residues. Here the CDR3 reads CASKKGVGQPQHF. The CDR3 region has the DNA TGTGCCAGCAAAAAGGGGGTGGGTCAGCCCCAGCATTTT. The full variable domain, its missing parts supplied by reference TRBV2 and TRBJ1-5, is EPEVTQTPSHQVTQMGQEVILRCVPISNHLYFYWYRQILGQKVEFLVSFYNNEISEKSEIFDDQFSVERPDGSNFTLKIRSTKLEDSAMYFCASKKGVGQPQHFGDGTRLSIL.

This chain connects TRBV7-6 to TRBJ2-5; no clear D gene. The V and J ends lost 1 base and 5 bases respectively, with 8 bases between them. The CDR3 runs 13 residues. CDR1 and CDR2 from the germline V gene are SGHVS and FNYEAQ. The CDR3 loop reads CASSLGAWETQYF. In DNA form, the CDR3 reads TGTGCCAGCAGCTTAGGGGCATGGGAGACCCAGTACTTC.

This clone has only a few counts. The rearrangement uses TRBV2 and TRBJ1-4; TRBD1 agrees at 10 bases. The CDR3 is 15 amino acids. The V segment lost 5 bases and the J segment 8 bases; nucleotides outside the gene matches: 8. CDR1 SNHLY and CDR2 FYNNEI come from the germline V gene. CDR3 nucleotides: TGTGCCAGCAGTCGGACAGGGGGGATGGGAGAAAAACTGTTTTTT. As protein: CASSRTGGMGEKLFF.

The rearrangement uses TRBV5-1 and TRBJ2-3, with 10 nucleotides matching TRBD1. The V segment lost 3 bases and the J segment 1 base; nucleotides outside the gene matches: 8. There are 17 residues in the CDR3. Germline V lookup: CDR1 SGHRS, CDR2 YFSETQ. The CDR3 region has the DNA TGCGCCAGCAGCTCGGTAGACAGGGGGCGTGGCACAGATACGCAGTATTTT. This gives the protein CASSSVDRGRGTDTQYF.

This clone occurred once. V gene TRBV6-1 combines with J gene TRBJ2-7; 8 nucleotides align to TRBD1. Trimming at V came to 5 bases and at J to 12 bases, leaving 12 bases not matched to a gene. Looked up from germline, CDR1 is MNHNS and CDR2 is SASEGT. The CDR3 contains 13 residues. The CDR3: CASSLGTGQSGYF. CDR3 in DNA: TGTGCCAGCAGTTTAGGGACAGGCCAGTCGGGGTACTTC.

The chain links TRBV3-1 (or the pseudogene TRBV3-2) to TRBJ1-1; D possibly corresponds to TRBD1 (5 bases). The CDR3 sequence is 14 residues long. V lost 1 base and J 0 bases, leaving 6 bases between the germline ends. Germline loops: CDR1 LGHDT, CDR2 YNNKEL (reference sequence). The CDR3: CASSQGGVNTEAFF. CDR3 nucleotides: TGTGCCAGCAGCCAAGGGGGGGTGAACACTGAAGCTTTCTTT.

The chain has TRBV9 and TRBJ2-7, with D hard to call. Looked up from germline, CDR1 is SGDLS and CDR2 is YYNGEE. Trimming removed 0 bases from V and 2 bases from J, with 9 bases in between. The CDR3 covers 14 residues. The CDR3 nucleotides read TGTGCCAGCAGCGTAGACTACTCCCCCTACGAGCAGTACTTC. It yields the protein CASSVDYSPYEQYF.

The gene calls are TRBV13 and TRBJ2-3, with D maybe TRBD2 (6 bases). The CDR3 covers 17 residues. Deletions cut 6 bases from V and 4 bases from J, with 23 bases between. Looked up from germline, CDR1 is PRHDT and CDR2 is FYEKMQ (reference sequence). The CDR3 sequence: CASRDSGRGLEADTQYF. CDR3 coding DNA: TGTGCCAGCAGGGATAGCGGTAGGGGCCTTGAGGCAGATACGCAGTATTTT.

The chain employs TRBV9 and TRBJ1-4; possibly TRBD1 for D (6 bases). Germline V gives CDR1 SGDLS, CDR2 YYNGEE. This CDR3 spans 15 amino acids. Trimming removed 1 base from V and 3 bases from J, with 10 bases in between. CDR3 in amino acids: CASSVSGGPNEKLFF. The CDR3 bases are TGTGCCAGCAGCGTATCGGGGGGCCCTAATGAAAAACTGTTTTTT.

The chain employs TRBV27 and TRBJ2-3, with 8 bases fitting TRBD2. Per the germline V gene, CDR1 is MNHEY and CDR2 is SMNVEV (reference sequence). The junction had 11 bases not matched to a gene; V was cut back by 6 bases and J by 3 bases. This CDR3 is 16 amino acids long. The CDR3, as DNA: TGTGCCAGCAGGCGCGCGGGGGGCACCCTTACAGATACGCAGTATTTT. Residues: CASRRAGGTLTDTQYF.

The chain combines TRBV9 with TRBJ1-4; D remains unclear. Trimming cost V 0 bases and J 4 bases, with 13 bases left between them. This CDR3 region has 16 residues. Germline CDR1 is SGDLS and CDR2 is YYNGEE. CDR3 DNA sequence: TGTGCCAGCAGCGTAGCTTCGGGGATGGGTAATGAAAAACTGTTTTTT. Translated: CASSVASGMGNEKLFF.

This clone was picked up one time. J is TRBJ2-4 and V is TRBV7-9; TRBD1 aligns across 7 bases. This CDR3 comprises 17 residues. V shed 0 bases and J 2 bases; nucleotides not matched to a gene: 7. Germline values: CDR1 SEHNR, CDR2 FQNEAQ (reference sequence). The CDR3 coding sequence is TGTGCCAGCAGCTTAGCGCGACAGGGAATAACCAAAAACATTCAGTACTTC. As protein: CASSLARQGITKNIQYF. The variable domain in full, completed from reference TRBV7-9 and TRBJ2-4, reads DTGVSQNPRHKITKRGQNVTFRCDPISEHNRLYWYRQTLGQGPEFLTYFQNEAQLEKSRLLSDRFSAERPKGSFSTLEIQRTEQGDSAMYLCASSLARQGITKNIQYFGAGTRLSVL.

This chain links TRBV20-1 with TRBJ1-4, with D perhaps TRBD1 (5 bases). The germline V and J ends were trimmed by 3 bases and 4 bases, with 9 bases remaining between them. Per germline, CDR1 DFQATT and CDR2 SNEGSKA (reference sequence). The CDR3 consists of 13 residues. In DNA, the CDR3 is TGCAGTGCTAGTAGGGGCCGTAATGAAAAACTGTTTTTT. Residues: CSASRGRNEKLFF.

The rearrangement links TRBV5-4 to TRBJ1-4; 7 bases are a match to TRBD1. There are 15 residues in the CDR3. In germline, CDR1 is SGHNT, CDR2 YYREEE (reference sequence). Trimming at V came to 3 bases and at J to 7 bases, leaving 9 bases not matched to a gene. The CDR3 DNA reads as TGTGCCAGCAGCTCCCGACAGGGTGGCGGTGAAAAACTGTTTTTT. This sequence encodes CASSSRQGGGEKLFF.

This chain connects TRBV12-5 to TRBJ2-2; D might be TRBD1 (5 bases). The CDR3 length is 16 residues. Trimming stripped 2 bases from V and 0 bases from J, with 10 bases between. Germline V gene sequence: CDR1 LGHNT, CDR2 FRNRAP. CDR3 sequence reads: CASGLPQGPNTGELFF. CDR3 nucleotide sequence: TGTGCTAGTGGTTTGCCCCAGGGTCCGAACACCGGGGAGCTGTTTTTT.

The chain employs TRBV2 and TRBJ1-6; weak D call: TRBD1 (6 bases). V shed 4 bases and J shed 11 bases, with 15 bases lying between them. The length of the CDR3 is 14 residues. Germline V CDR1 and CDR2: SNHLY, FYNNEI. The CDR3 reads CASSAQGIRAPLHF. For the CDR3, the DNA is TGTGCCAGCAGTGCACAGGGTATTCGGGCACCCCTCCACTTT.

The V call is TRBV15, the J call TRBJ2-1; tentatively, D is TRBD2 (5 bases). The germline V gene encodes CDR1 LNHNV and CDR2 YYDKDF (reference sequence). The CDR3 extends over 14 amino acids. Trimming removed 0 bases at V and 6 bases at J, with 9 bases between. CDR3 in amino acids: CATSRDTRRNEQFF. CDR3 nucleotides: TGTGCCACCAGCAGAGATACTAGGCGCAATGAGCAGTTCTTC.

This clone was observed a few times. The DNA of the CDR3 is TGTGCCAGCAGCTCCCAGGAGGAGGGCACTGAAGCTTTCTTT. Residues: CASSSQEEGTEAFF. This chain uses TRBV11-3 with TRBJ1-1; D not certain. V was clipped by 4 bases and J by 4 bases, with 13 bases between them. Germline loops: CDR1 SGHNT, CDR2 YENEEA. The CDR3 extends over 14 amino acids.

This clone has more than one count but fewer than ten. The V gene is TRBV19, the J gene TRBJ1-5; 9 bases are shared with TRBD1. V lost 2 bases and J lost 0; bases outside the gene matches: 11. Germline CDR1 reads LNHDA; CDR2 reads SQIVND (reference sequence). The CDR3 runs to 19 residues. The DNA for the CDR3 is TGTGCCAGTAGTATACCATGGGACAGGGCTTCGTATAGCAATCAGCCCCAGCATTTT. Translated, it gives CASSIPWDRASYSNQPQHF.

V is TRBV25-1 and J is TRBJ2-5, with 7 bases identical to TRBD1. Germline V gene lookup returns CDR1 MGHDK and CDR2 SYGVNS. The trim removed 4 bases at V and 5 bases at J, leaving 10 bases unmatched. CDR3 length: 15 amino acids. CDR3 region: CASSAQGTQRETQYF. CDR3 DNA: TGTGCCAGCAGTGCACAGGGGACCCAAAGGGAGACCCAGTACTTC. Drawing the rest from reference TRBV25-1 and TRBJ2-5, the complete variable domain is EADIYQTPRYLVIGTGKKITLECSQTMGHDKMYWYQQDPGMELHLIHYSYGVNSTEKGDLSSESTVSRIRTEHFPLTLESARPSHTSQYLCASSAQGTQRETQYFGPGTRLLVL.

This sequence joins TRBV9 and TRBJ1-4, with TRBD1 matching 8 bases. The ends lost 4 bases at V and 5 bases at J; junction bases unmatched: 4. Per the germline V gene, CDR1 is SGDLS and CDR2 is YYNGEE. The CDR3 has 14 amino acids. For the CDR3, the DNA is TGTGCCAGCAGCCTGGGACAGGCGAATGAAAAACTGTTTTTT. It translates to CASSLGQANEKLFF.

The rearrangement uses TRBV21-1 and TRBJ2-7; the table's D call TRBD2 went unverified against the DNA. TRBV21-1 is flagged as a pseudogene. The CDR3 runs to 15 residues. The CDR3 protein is CASSIFRRDDCEQYF. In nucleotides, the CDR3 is TGTGCCAGCAGCATCTTCAGGCGGGATGACTGCGAGCAGTACTTC.